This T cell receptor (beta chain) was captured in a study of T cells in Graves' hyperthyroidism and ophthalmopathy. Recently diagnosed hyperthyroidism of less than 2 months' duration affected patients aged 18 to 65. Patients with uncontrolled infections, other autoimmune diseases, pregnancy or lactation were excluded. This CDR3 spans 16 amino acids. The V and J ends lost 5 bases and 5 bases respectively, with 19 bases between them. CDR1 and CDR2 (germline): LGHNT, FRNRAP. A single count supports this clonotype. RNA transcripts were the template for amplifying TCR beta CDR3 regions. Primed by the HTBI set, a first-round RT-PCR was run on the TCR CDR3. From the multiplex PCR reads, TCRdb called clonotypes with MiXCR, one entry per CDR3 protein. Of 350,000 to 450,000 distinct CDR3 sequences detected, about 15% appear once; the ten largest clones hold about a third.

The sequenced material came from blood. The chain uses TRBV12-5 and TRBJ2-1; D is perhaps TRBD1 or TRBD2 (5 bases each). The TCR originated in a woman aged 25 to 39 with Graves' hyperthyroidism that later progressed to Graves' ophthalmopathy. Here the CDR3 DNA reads TGTGCTAGTGGTAAGGCCGGGACCCCGAACCACAATGAGCAGTTCTTC. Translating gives CASGKAGTPNHNEQFF.